Detailed here is one TCR beta chain. This CDR3 is built from 15 residues. V dropped 5 bases and J dropped 2; count of bases not matched to a gene: 4. Per germline, CDR1 MDHEN and CDR2 SYDVKM. Only in-frame clones appear in the TCRdb table, and some are missing; sequencing was by immunoSEQ multiplex PCR. The sample includes around 140,000 clones, roughly 92% of them seen just once. The data belong to a study of T cell responses to AZD1222 COVID-19 vaccine. This clonotype was sampled from an adult in good health. The chain links TRBV28 to TRBJ2-1; 9 bases are a match to TRBD2. The sample was peripheral blood, taken on day 0 of AZD1222 vaccination. The CDR3 region has the DNA TGTGCCAGCAGTCTAGCGGGAAAAGCCTACAATGAGCAGTTCTTC. Translated: CASSLAGKAYNEQFF. Together with reference TRBV28 and TRBJ2-1, the CDR3 gives the full variable domain: DVKVTQSSRYLVKRTGEKVFLECVQDMDHENMFWYRQDPGLGLRLIYFSYDVKMKEKGDIPEGYSVSREKKERFSLILESASTNQTSMYLCASSLAGKAYNEQFFGPGTRLTVL.